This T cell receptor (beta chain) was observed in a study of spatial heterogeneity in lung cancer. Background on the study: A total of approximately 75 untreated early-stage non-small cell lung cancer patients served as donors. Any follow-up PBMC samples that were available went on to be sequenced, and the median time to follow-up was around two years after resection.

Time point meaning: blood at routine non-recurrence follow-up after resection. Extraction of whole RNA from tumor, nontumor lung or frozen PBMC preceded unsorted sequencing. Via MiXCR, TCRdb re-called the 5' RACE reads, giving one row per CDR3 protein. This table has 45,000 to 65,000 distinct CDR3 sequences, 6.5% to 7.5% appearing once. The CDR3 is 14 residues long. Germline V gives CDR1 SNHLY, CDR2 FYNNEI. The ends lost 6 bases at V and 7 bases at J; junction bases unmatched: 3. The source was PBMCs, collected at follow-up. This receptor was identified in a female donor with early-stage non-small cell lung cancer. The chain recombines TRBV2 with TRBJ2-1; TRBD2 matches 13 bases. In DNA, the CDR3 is TGTGCCAGCAGCGGGACTAGCGGGACGAATGAGCAGTTCTTC. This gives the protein CASSGTSGTNEQFF. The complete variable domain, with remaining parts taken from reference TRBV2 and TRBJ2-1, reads EPEVTQTPSHQVTQMGQEVILRCVPISNHLYFYWYRQILGQKVEFLVSFYNNEISEKSEIFDDQFSVERPDGSNFTLKIRSTKLEDSAMYFCASSGTSGTNEQFFGPGTRLTVL.